This T cell receptor beta chain was documented in a study of T-cell reconstitution after alpha-beta-depleted transplantation in children. The CDR3 loop spans 14 amino acids. Germline CDR1 is SQVTM and CDR2 is ANQGSEA. The J segment lost 4 bases and the V segment lost 2 bases, leaving 6 bases of the junction unmatched. Preparation of the TCRbeta library used unique molecular identifiers. MiXCR was run by TCRdb on the PCR reads, yielding one entry per CDR3 protein. The table shows hundreds of thousands of distinct CDR3 sequences, with around 15% occurring only once. There are many counts of this clonotype. Its antigen is undetermined. Points from the study as a whole: Surviving thymic progenitors and recipient T cells were the source of high TCRbeta diversity at day 60 in some patients. Hyperexpanded clones declined; after one year, newly produced T cells mostly supplied diversity. It was reported that alpha-beta T cells came from several hundred expanded graft clones (about two months after transplant).

This sequence was found in a male patient aged 2 to 9 who had a stem cell transplant for acute lymphoblastic leukemia, so the T cells may come from the graft donor. The chain links TRBV29-1 to TRBJ2-5; 8 nucleotides match TRBD1. The sequences come from PBMCs, mostly from graft donor cells, collected 360 days after TCRalphabeta/CD19-depleted stem cell transplant. CDR3 protein: CSVEWTGQAETQYF. As DNA, the CDR3 is TGCAGCGTTGAATGGACAGGGCAGGCAGAGACCCAGTACTTC. Looking up the rest from reference TRBV29-1 and TRBJ2-5 gives the full variable domain: SAVISQKPSRDICQRGTSLTIQCQVDSQVTMMFWYRQQPGQSLTLIATANQGSEATYESGFVIDKFPISRPNLTFSTLTVSNMSPEDSSIYLCSVEWTGQAETQYFGPGTRLLVL.